A single sample is the source of the 4 T cell receptor beta chains below, sequenced in a study of blood T cells in healthy people across ages. Alongside a J-beta primer mix, a sample-barcoded 5' primer served in a second PCR lasting about 6 to 11 cycles. TCRdb independently ran MiXCR on the 5' RACE reads; one entry per CDR3 protein. This table holds around 650,000 distinct CDR3 sequences, roughly two fifths found once. The sequenced sample was blood. Receptors were obtained from a man at least 80 years old in good health.

This clonotype was seen only a few times. The chain links TRBV6-2 or TRBV6-3 to TRBJ2-6; D unresolved. V gave up 5 bases and J gave up 3 bases, with 14 bases separating them. In germline, CDR1 is MNHEY, CDR2 SVGEGT. The CDR3 is 16 residues long. The CDR3 here is CASSPPDKSGANVLTF. The CDR3 DNA is TGTGCCAGCAGTCCTCCCGATAAAAGTGGGGCCAACGTCCTGACTTTC.

Only a few counts were recorded for this clonotype. The chain employs TRBV28 and TRBJ1-1; no firm D call. The CDR3 spans 11 residues. From germline, CDR1 is MDHEN and CDR2 SYDVKM. V was shortened by 7 bases and J by 6 bases, with 9 bases between the two germline ends. The CDR3 nucleotides are TGTGCCAGCACCCACGGCCCTGAAGCTTTCTTT. Residues: CASTHGPEAFF.

The V call is TRBV4-3, the J call TRBJ1-4; tentative D call: TRBD1 (5 bases). The CDR3 consists of 15 residues. The germline V and J ends were trimmed by 4 bases and 4 bases, with 13 bases remaining between them. Looked up from germline, CDR1 is LGHNA and CDR2 is YSLEER. CDR3 DNA: TGCGCCAGCAGCCGCATCCGGGACTTTAATGAAAAACTGTTTTTT. Its protein is CASSRIRDFNEKLFF.

The chain links TRBV28 to TRBJ2-1; 13 bases agree with TRBD2. Germline V lookup: CDR1 MDHEN, CDR2 SYDVKM. V was clipped by 5 bases and J by 4 bases; unmatched bases: 2. The CDR3 is made up of 15 amino acids. CDR3 nucleotide sequence: TGTGCCAGCAGTAAACTAGCGGGAGGGTACAATGAGCAGTTCTTC. Translated, it gives CASSKLAGGYNEQFF.